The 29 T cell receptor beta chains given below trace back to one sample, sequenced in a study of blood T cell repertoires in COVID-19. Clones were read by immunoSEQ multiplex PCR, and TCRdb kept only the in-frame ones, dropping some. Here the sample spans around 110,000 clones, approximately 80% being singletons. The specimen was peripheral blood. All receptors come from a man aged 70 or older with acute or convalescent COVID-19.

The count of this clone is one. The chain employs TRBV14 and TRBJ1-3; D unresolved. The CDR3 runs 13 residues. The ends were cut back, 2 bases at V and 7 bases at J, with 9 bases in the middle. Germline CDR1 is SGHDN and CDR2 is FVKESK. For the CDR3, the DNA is TGTGCCAGCAGCCAATTCAACTTCAACACCATATATTTT. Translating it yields CASSQFNFNTIYF.

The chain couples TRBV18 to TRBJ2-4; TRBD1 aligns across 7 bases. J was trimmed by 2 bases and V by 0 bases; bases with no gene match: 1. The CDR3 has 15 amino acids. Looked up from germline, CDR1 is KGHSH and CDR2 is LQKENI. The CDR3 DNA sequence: TGTGCCAGCTCACCACCAGGGGGCTCCAAAAACATTCAGTACTTC. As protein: CASSPPGGSKNIQYF.

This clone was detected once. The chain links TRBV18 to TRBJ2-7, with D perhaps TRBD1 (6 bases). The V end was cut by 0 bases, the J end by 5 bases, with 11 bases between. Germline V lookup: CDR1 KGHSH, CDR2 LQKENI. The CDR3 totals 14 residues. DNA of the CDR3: TGTGCCAGCTCACCACCGGGGGCGCAGGACGAGCAGTACTTC. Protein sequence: CASSPPGAQDEQYF.

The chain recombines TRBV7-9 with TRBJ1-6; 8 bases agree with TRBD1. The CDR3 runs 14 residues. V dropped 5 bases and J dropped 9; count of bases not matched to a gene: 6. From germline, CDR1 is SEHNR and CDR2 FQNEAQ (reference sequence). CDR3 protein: CASSILQGGSPLHF. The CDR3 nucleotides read TGTGCCAGCAGCATTTTACAGGGGGGTTCACCCCTCCACTTT.

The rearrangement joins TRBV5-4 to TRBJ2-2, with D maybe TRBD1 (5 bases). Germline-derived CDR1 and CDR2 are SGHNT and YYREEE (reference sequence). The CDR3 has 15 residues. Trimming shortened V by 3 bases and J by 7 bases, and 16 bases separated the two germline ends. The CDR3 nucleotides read TGTGCCAGCAGCTCCCAAGGGGCAGGGTTCGGGGAGCTGTTTTTT. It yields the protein CASSSQGAGFGELFF.

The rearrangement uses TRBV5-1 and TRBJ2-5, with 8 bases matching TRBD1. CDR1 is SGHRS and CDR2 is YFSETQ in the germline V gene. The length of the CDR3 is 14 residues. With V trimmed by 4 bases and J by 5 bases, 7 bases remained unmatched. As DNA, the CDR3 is TGCGCCAGCAGCGCTGGACAGGGTGGCGAGACCCAGTACTTC. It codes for CASSAGQGGETQYF.

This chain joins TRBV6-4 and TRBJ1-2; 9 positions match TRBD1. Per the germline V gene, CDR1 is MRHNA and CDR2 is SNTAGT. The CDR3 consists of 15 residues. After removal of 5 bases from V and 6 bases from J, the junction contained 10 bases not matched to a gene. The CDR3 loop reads CASSPFSGTGNGYTF. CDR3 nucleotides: TGTGCCAGCAGTCCCTTCTCCGGGACAGGGAATGGCTACACCTTC.

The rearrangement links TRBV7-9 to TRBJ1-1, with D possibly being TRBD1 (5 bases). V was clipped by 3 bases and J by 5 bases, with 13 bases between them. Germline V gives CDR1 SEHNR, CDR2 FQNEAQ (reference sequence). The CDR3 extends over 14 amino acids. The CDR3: CASSLEGTGTEAFF. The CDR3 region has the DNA TGTGCCAGCAGCTTGGAGGGGACGGGGACTGAAGCTTTCTTT. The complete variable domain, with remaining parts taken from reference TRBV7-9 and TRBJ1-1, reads DTGVSQNPRHKITKRGQNVTFRCDPISEHNRLYWYRQTLGQGPEFLTYFQNEAQLEKSRLLSDRFSAERPKGSFSTLEIQRTEQGDSAMYLCASSLEGTGTEAFFGQGTRLTVV.

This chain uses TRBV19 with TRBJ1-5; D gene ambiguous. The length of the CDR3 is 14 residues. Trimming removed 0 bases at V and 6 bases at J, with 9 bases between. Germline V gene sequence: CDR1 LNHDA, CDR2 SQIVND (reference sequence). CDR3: CASSIDGSPQPQHF. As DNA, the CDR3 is TGTGCCAGTAGTATAGACGGGAGTCCTCAGCCCCAGCATTTT.

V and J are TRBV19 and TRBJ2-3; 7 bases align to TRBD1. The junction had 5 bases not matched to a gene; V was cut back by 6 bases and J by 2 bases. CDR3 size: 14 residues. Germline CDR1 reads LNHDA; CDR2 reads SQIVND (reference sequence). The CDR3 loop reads CASSPGQTTDTQYF. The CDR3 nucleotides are TGTGCCAGTAGCCCGGGACAGACCACAGATACGCAGTATTTT. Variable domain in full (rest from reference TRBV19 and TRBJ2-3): DGGITQSPKYLFRKEGQNVTLSCEQNLNHDAMYWYRQDPGQGLRLIYYSQIVNDFQKGDIAEGYSVSREKKESFPLTVTSAQKNPTAFYLCASSPGQTTDTQYFGPGTRLTVL.

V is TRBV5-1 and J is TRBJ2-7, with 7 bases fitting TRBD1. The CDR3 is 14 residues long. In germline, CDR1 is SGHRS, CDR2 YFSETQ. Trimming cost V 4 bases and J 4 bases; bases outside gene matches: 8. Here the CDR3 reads CASSLLTGSYEQYF. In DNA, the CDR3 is TGCGCCAGCAGCCTTTTGACAGGGTCGTACGAGCAGTACTTC.

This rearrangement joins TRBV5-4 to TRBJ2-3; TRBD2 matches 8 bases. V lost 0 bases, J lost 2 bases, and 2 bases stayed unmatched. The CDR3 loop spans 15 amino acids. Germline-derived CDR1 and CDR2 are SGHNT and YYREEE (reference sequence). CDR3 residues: CASSLDGGATDTQYF. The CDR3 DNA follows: TGTGCCAGCAGCTTGGACGGGGGGGCCACAGATACGCAGTATTTT.

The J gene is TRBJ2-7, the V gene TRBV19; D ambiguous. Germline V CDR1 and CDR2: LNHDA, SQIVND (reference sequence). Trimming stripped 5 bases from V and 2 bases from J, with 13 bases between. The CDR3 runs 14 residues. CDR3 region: CASSPRLEAYEQYF. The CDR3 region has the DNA TGTGCCAGTAGTCCCCGACTTGAGGCCTACGAGCAGTACTTC.

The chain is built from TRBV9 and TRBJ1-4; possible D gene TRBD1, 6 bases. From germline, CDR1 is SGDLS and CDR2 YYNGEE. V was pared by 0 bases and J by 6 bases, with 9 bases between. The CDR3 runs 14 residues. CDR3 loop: CASSVDQGYEKLFF. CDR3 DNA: TGTGCCAGCAGCGTAGATCAGGGGTATGAAAAACTGTTTTTT.

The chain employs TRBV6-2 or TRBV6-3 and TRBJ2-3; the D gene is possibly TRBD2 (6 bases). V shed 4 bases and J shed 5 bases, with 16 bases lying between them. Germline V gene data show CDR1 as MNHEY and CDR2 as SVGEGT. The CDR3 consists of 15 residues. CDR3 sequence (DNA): TGTGCCAGCAGTTCCGAGACGGCGGGGATAGATACGCAGTATTTT. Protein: CASSSETAGIDTQYF.

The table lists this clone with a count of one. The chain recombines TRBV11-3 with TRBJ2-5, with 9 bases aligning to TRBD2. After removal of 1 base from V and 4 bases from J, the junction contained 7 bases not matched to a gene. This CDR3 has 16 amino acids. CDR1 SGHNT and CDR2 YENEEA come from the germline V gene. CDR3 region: CASSLGGGANPETQYF. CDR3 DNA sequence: TGTGCCAGCAGCTTAGGCGGGGGGGCCAATCCAGAGACCCAGTACTTC.

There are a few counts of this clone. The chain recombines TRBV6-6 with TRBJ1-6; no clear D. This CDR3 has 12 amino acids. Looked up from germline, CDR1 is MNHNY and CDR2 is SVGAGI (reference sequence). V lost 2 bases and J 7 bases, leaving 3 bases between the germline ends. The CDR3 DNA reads TGTGCCAGCAGTTACCCAAATTCACCCCTCCACTTT. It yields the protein CASSYPNSPLHF.

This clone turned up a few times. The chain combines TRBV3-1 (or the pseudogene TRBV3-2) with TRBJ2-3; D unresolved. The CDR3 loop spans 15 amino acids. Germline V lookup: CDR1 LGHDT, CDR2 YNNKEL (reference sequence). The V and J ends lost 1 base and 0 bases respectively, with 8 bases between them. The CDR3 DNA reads TGTGCCAGCAGCCAAGTTCTGTTGAGCACAGATACGCAGTATTTT. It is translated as CASSQVLLSTDTQYF.

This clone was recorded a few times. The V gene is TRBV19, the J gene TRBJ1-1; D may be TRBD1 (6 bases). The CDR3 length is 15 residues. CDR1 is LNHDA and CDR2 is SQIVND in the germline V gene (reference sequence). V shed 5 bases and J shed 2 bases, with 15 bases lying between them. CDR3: CASSVTGTLNTEAFF. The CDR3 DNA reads TGTGCCAGTAGTGTTACAGGGACCCTTAACACTGAAGCTTTCTTT.

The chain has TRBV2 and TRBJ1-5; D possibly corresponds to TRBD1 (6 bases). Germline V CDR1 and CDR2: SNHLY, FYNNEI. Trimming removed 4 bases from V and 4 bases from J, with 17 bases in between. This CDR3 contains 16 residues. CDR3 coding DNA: TGTGCCAGCAGTGGCTCCCGACAGGTTCAAAATCAGCCCCAGCATTTT. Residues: CASSGSRQVQNQPQHF.

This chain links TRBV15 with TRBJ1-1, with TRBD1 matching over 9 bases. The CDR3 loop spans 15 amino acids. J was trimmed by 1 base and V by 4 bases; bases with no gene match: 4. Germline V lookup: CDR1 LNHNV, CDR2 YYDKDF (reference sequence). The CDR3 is CATSKDRGANTEAFF. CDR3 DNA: TGTGCCACCAGCAAGGACAGGGGTGCGAACACTGAAGCTTTCTTT.

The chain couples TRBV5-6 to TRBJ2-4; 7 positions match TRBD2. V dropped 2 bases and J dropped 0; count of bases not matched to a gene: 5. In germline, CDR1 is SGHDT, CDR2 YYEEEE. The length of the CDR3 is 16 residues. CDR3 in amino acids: CASSFRGDLAKNIQYF. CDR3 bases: TGTGCCAGCAGCTTTCGGGGGGATTTAGCCAAAAACATTCAGTACTTC. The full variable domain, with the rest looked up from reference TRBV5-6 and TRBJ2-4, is DAGVTQSPTHLIKTRGQQVTLRCSPKSGHDTVSWYQQALGQGPQFIFQYYEEEERQRGNFPDRFSGHQFPNYSSELNVNALLLGDSALYLCASSFRGDLAKNIQYFGAGTRLSVL.

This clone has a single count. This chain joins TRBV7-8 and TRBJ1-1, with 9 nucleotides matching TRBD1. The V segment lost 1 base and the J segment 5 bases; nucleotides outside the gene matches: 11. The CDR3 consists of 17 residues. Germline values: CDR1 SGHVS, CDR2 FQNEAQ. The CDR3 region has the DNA TGTGCCAGCAGCTTAGAGGGACAGGGATTCTTCGTAACTGAAGCTTTCTTT. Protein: CASSLEGQGFFVTEAFF. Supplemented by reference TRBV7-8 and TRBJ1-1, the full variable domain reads GAGVSQSPRYKVAKRGQDVALRCDPISGHVSLFWYQQALGQGPEFLTYFQNEAQLDKSGLPSDRFFAERPEGSVSTLKIQRTQQEDSAVYLCASSLEGQGFFVTEAFFGQGTRLTVV.

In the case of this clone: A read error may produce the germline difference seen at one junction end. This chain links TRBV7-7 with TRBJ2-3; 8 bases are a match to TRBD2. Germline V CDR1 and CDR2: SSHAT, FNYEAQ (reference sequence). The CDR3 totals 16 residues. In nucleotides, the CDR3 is TGTGCTAGCAGCTTACTTCCGGGGGGGCAGGTATCCGCGCAGTATTTT. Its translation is CASSLLPGGQVSAQYF.

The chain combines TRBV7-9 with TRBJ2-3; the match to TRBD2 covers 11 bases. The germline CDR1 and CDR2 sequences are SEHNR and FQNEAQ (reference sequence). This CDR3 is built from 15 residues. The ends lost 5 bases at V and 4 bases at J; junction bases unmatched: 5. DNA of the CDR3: TGTGCCAGCAGCCGACTAGCGGGGTCGTCAGATACGCAGTATTTT. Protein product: CASSRLAGSSDTQYF.

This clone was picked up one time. CDR3 bases: TGTGCCAGCAGCCCTCATGCCCCGGGACTAGCGGGTTCCGGGGAGCTGTTTTTT. Translated: CASSPHAPGLAGSGELFF. This sequence joins TRBV7-3 and TRBJ2-2, with 12 nucleotides matching TRBD2. V trimming: 5 bases; J trimming: 6 bases; junction bases outside the gene matches: 13. The germline V gene encodes CDR1 SGHTA and CDR2 FQGTGA. The CDR3 has 18 residues.

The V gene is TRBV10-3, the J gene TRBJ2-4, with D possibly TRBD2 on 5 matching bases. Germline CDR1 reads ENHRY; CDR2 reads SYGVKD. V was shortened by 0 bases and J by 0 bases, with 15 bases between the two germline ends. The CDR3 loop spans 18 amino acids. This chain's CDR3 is CAISESGPGSVAKNIQYF. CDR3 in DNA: TGTGCCATCAGTGAGTCGGGCCCGGGATCGGTAGCCAAAAACATTCAGTACTTC.

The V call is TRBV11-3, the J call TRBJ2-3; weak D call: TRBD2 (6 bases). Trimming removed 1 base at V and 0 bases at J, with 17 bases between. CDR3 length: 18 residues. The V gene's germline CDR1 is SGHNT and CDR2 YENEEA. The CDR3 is CASSLGGSSAPSTDTQYF. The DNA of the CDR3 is TGTGCCAGCAGCTTAGGGGGATCTAGCGCGCCTAGCACAGATACGCAGTATTTT.

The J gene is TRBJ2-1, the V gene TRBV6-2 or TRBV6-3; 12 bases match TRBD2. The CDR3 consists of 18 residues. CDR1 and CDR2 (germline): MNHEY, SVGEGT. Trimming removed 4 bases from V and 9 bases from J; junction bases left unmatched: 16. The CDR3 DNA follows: TGTGCCAGCAGTTCACTACTAGCGGGGGGCGGATCCCCCACTGAGCAGTTCTTC. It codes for CASSSLLAGGGSPTEQFF.